Described below is a single T cell receptor (beta chain) sequence and its context. The antigen is undetermined. This sample was included in a study of OX40 agonist ivuxolimab in advanced cancers. Overall study context: Having had anti-PD-1, anti-PD-L1 or anti-CTLA-4 therapy before was allowed, and 40% to 45% had some.

Sequenced by immunoSEQ multiplex PCR; TCRdb stores in-frame clones only, minus some. This table has 65,000 to 95,000 clones, roughly 90% appearing once. The CDR3 totals 14 residues. CDR1 is SGHDT, CDR2 YYEEEE, per germline. V was pared by 4 bases and J by 8 bases, with 13 bases between. The study, taken as a whole, reports: Researchers report that CD8+ T cells had, on average, more expanded clones than CD4+.

This clonotype was obtained from an adult with an advanced solid tumor such as melanoma, head and neck, liver or kidney cancer. The chain uses TRBV5-6 and TRBJ1-6, with D perhaps matching TRBD1 (5 bases). Sequenced here: CD4+ or CD8+ T cells sorted from blood, sampled in a trial of the OX40 agonist ivuxolimab. CDR3 DNA: TGTGCCAGCAGCGCCGGGACGGCCGATTCACCCCTCCACTTT. Its protein is CASSAGTADSPLHF.